A single sample gave rise to the 14 T cell receptor beta chains below, sequenced in a study of CD8 T cells in Susac syndrome. RNA in amounts of roughly 0.5 to 1 ug was reverse transcribed with random hexamers. TCRdb fed the immunoSEQ multiplex PCR reads into MiXCR, producing one record per CDR3 protein. The sample includes over 300,000 distinct CDR3 sequences, about 91% of them seen just once. The specimen sequenced was CD4+ T cells from PBMCs. The receptors here all came from a human donor with multiple sclerosis.

The gene calls are TRBV3-1 and TRBJ2-7, with TRBD2 identical over 7 bases. The length of the CDR3 is 14 residues. Germline trimming cut 4 bases from V and 9 bases from J; bases unmatched to any gene: 12. The germline gives CDR1 LGHDT, CDR2 YNNKEL (reference sequence). The CDR3 loop is CASSLEGLPLRQYF. In DNA, the CDR3 is TGTGCCAGCAGCCTCGAGGGACTACCTCTAAGGCAGTACTTC.

This clonotype was seen only once. The chain uses TRBV20-1 and TRBJ2-6, with 8 nucleotides matching TRBD2. Germline V gene lookup returns CDR1 DFQATT and CDR2 SNEGSKA (reference sequence). J lost 4 bases, V lost 2 bases, and 4 bases had no gene match. The CDR3 runs to 15 residues. CDR3 region: CSARTGGTGANVLTF. The CDR3 region has the DNA TGCAGTGCTAGAACGGGGGGGACCGGGGCCAACGTCCTGACTTTC.

The chain combines TRBV20-1 with TRBJ2-5; D is possibly TRBD1 (6 bases). The CDR3 has 12 amino acids. With 2 bases removed from V and 5 bases from J, the gap between germline ends came to 9 bases. The germline V gene encodes CDR1 DFQATT and CDR2 SNEGSKA (reference sequence). CDR3 region: CSARQGSETQYF. The CDR3 DNA reads TGCAGTGCTAGACAGGGGTCGGAGACCCAGTACTTC.

The V and J genes are TRBV7-2 and TRBJ2-2; D may be TRBD1 or TRBD2 (5 bases each). The CDR3 consists of 12 residues. Trimming shortened V by 6 bases and J by 8 bases, and 10 bases separated the two germline ends. Looked up from germline, CDR1 is SGHTA and CDR2 is FQGNSA. CDR3 loop: CASSEGRGELFF. CDR3 coding DNA: TGTGCCAGCAGTGAGGGGCGGGGGGAGCTGTTTTTT.

The chain carries TRBV6-1 and TRBJ2-3, with 11 bases aligning to TRBD1. Germline V lookup: CDR1 MNHNS, CDR2 SASEGT. J lost 1 base, V lost 5 bases, and 11 bases had no gene match. The CDR3 runs to 18 residues. Here the CDR3 DNA reads TGTGCCAGCAGTCCCCGGGACAGGGGGAGAGGGGGCACAGATACGCAGTATTTT. Its protein product is CASSPRDRGRGGTDTQYF.

The CDR3 DNA reads as TGTGCCAGCAGCCCAGGACAGGGGCGTAGCAATCAGCCCCAGCATTTT. Its protein is CASSPGQGRSNQPQHF. The chain carries TRBV3-1 and TRBJ1-5, with 9 bases fitting TRBD1. CDR1 and CDR2 (germline): LGHDT, YNNKEL (reference sequence). Trimming cost V 4 bases and J 0 bases; bases outside gene matches: 4. The CDR3 is 16 residues long.

The rearrangement uses TRBV6-5 and TRBJ1-2; D unclear. The CDR3 spans 14 residues. Trimming stripped 6 bases from V and 2 bases from J, with 13 bases between. Germline CDR1 MNHEY, CDR2 SVGAGI. The CDR3 loop reads CASRESGFNYGYTF. The DNA for the CDR3 is TGTGCCAGCAGGGAGTCGGGCTTCAACTATGGCTACACCTTC.

V gene TRBV7-9 combines with J gene TRBJ2-3, with D perhaps matching TRBD2 (5 bases). Germline V gene data show CDR1 as SEHNR and CDR2 as FQNEAQ (reference sequence). CDR3 length equals 14 residues. V was shortened by 4 bases and J by 7 bases, with 15 bases between the two germline ends. The CDR3 here is CASSSDFGGHTQYF. The DNA for the CDR3 is TGTGCCAGCAGCTCGGACTTTGGAGGCCATACGCAGTATTTT. Filled out from reference TRBV7-9 and TRBJ2-3, the complete variable domain reads DTGVSQNPRHKITKRGQNVTFRCDPISEHNRLYWYRQTLGQGPEFLTYFQNEAQLEKSRLLSDRFSAERPKGSFSTLEIQRTEQGDSAMYLCASSSDFGGHTQYFGPGTRLTVL.

The chain is built from TRBV19 and TRBJ2-5, with D perhaps TRBD1 (6 bases). CDR1 LNHDA and CDR2 SQIVND come from the germline V gene (reference sequence). This CDR3 spans 14 amino acids. Trimming shortened V by 3 bases and J by 4 bases, and 12 bases separated the two germline ends. As DNA, the CDR3 is TGTGCCAGTAGTATTGGGGGCGCGGGAGAGACCCAGTACTTC. It encodes CASSIGGAGETQYF.

This clonotype was observed a single time. The genes are TRBV18 and TRBJ2-7, with unresolved D. Germline lookup yields CDR1 KGHSH and CDR2 LQKENI. V lost 6 bases to trimming and J lost 0 bases, with 18 bases between them. The CDR3 consists of 16 residues. The CDR3 sequence is CASSPQLSLFSYEQYF. In DNA form, the CDR3 reads TGTGCCAGCTCCCCCCAATTGAGTCTTTTCTCCTACGAGCAGTACTTC. Combining the CDR3 with reference TRBV18 and TRBJ2-7 gives the whole variable domain NAGVMQNPRHLVRRRGQEARLRCSPMKGHSHVYWYRQLPEEGLKFMVYLQKENIIDESGMPKERFSAEFPKEGPSILRIQQVVRGDSAAYFCASSPQLSLFSYEQYFGPGTRLTVT.

This chain links TRBV23-1 with TRBJ1-2, with D hard to call. TRBV23-1 is treated as an ORF (open reading frame) with a function not yet certain. The CDR3 spans 19 residues. V lost 0 bases to trimming and J lost 2 bases, with 22 bases between them. In DNA form, the CDR3 reads TGCGCCAGCAGTCAATCGAGCAGGCCCAAACCTCACCAAAACTATGGCTACACCTTC. It translates to CASSQSSRPKPHQNYGYTF.

The chain links TRBV30 to TRBJ2-1; 8 bases line up with TRBD2. This CDR3 comprises 15 residues. V was clipped by 5 bases and J by 5 bases; unmatched bases: 11. Germline values: CDR1 GTSNPN, CDR2 SVGIG (reference sequence). In nucleotides, the CDR3 is TGTGCCTGGCAGACGAAACTAGCGGACCACAATGAGCAGTTCTTC. Its translation: CAWQTKLADHNEQFF.

This chain connects TRBV5-1 to TRBJ2-3, with TRBD2 identical over 7 bases. Germline V CDR1 and CDR2: SGHRS, YFSETQ. The CDR3 loop spans 17 amino acids. With V trimmed by 0 bases and J by 0 bases, 7 bases remained unmatched. The CDR3 reads CASSLGLAVPSTDTQYF. CDR3 nucleotides: TGCGCCAGCAGCTTGGGGCTAGCGGTTCCTAGCACAGATACGCAGTATTTT.

The chain has TRBV20-1 and TRBJ1-4; 9 bases line up with TRBD1. This CDR3 has 14 residues. V lost 6 bases and J lost 4; bases outside the gene matches: 6. The germline V gene encodes CDR1 DFQATT and CDR2 SNEGSKA (reference sequence). The CDR3 spells CSAGDREFNEKLFF. The CDR3 DNA reads TGCAGTGCGGGGGACAGGGAATTTAATGAAAAACTGTTTTTT.